What follows are 29 T cell receptor beta chains derived from one specimen sequenced in a study of cytomegalovirus exposure and HLA in healthy donors. Repertoires were generated with immunoSEQ multiplex PCR, while TCRdb's copy carries only in-frame clones and drops some. The table records 150,000 to 200,000 clones, less than 95% of them present only once. Sequenced material: PBMCs. These receptors all come from a woman under 30 in good health and CMV-seropositive.

The chain combines TRBV29-1 with TRBJ2-7; D gene uncertain. Germline V gene lookup returns CDR1 SQVTM and CDR2 ANQGSEA. This CDR3 has 13 residues. Trimming took 7 bases from V and 1 from J, leaving 14 bases between them. As DNA, the CDR3 is TGCAGCGCCCGAGGCGAATCATCCTACGAGCAGTACTTC. Translation gives CSARGESSYEQYF.

V gene TRBV28 combines with J gene TRBJ2-2; D is unclear. The CDR3 sequence is 14 residues long. Germline CDR1 and CDR2: MDHEN and SYDVKM. Trimming shortened V by 5 bases and J by 1 base, and 8 bases separated the two germline ends. DNA of the CDR3: TGTGCCAGCAGTCCCACTGGGAACACCGGGGAGCTGTTTTTT. Its protein is CASSPTGNTGELFF.

This chain links TRBV19 with TRBJ2-2; 7 nucleotides match TRBD2. V was clipped by 7 bases and J by 4 bases; unmatched bases: 9. The CDR3 covers 15 residues. Germline-derived CDR1 and CDR2 are LNHDA and SQIVND (reference sequence). The CDR3 DNA reads as TGTGCCAGTATGTTCCGGGACTATAGCACCGGGGAGCTGTTTTTT. Translating gives CASMFRDYSTGELFF.

The chain joins TRBV4-3 to TRBJ2-5; 13 bases map to TRBD2. The V gene end was trimmed by 0 bases and the J gene end by 6 bases; junction bases not matched to a gene: 10. The CDR3 has 18 residues. The V gene's germline CDR1 is LGHNA and CDR2 YSLEER. CDR3 in amino acids: CASSQELAGGPIMKTQYF. CDR3 nucleotide sequence: TGCGCCAGCAGCCAAGAACTAGCGGGAGGGCCGATTATGAAGACCCAGTACTTC.

The CDR3 nucleotides read TGTGCCAGTAGTAATGAAGGCAGGGGGACAGCTTTCTTT. It specifies CASSNEGRGTAFF. This sequence joins TRBV19 and TRBJ1-1; 7 bases line up with TRBD1. Germline lookup yields CDR1 LNHDA and CDR2 SQIVND (reference sequence). V lost 4 bases to trimming and J lost 10 bases; unmatched junction nucleotides: 9. The CDR3 spans 13 residues.

This clone was counted between two and nine times. The chain joins TRBV9 to TRBJ1-2; 8 positions agree with TRBD1. This CDR3 has 15 residues. Per the germline V gene, CDR1 is SGDLS and CDR2 is YYNGEE. V was clipped by 3 bases and J by 4 bases; unmatched bases: 8. The CDR3 reads CASSAQGQAVYGYTF. CDR3 nucleotides: TGTGCCAGCAGCGCCCAGGGACAGGCCGTCTATGGCTACACCTTC.

As DNA, the CDR3 is TGTGCCAGCAGGCTAGCGGGGGGCTCAGCGAATGAGCAGTTCTTC. It codes for CASRLAGGSANEQFF. The gene calls are TRBV2 and TRBJ2-1; the match to TRBD2 covers 11 bases. The length of the CDR3 is 15 residues. With V trimmed by 6 bases and J by 7 bases, 8 bases remained unmatched. Germline V gene data show CDR1 as SNHLY and CDR2 as FYNNEI.

V is TRBV4-1 and J is TRBJ1-1, with 8 bases fitting TRBD1. V lost 2 bases to trimming and J lost 5 bases; unmatched junction nucleotides: 4. The CDR3 is made up of 14 amino acids. CDR1 MGHRA and CDR2 YSYEKL come from the germline V gene. The CDR3 spells CASSQQGAGTEAFF. CDR3 bases: TGCGCCAGCAGCCAACAGGGGGCTGGAACTGAAGCTTTCTTT.

This rearrangement joins TRBV28 to TRBJ2-3, with 13 bases identical to TRBD2. The ends lost 5 bases at V and 4 bases at J; junction bases unmatched: 9. Germline lookup yields CDR1 MDHEN and CDR2 SYDVKM. This CDR3 region has 17 residues. In DNA, the CDR3 is TGTGCCAGCAGTCGACTAGCGGGGGGTATTTCTTCAGATACGCAGTATTTT. This gives the protein CASSRLAGGISSDTQYF. The full variable domain, completed using reference TRBV28 and TRBJ2-3, is DVKVTQSSRYLVKRTGEKVFLECVQDMDHENMFWYRQDPGLGLRLIYFSYDVKMKEKGDIPEGYSVSREKKERFSLILESASTNQTSMYLCASSRLAGGISSDTQYFGPGTRLTVL.

The rearrangement uses TRBV2 and TRBJ2-3, with TRBD2 identical over 7 bases. Germline CDR1 reads SNHLY; CDR2 reads FYNNEI. The CDR3 totals 18 residues. The J segment lost 0 bases and the V segment lost 6 bases, leaving 15 bases of the junction unmatched. The CDR3 loop is CASSRYRIRGESTDTQYF. For the CDR3, the DNA is TGTGCCAGCAGCCGATACAGGATCCGGGGGGAAAGCACAGATACGCAGTATTTT.

This chain uses TRBV4-1 with TRBJ1-2; a weak D match, TRBD1 (5 bases). Per the germline V gene, CDR1 is MGHRA and CDR2 is YSYEKL. V lost 1 base, J lost 7 bases, and 19 bases lay in between. The length of the CDR3 is 16 residues. The CDR3 sequence: CASSQAYQGEVGGYTF. The CDR3 nucleotides are TGCGCCAGCAGCCAAGCATACCAGGGCGAGGTTGGTGGCTACACCTTC.

As concerns this clone: Other DNA sequences in the sample encode the same CDR3. The genes are TRBV6-5 and TRBJ2-1; TRBD2 aligns across 11 bases. CDR1 MNHEY and CDR2 SVGAGI come from the germline V gene. J lost 1 base, V lost 6 bases, and 2 bases had no gene match. The CDR3 is 15 residues long. The CDR3 spells CASRIAGGSYNEQFF. In DNA form, the CDR3 reads TGTGCCAGCAGAATAGCGGGAGGGTCCTACAATGAGCAGTTCTTC.

This clone was found once. The chain joins TRBV2 to TRBJ2-1; maybe TRBD1 (6 bases). V was clipped by 6 bases and J by 7 bases, with 22 bases between them. CDR3 size: 16 residues. Germline V gene sequence: CDR1 SNHLY, CDR2 FYNNEI. For the CDR3, the DNA is TGTGCCAGCAGCGTACAGGGTGCGACCCTAAGAAATGAGCAGTTCTTC. The encoded protein is CASSVQGATLRNEQFF.

The chain carries TRBV15 and TRBJ2-3; 11 nucleotides line up with TRBD2. The J segment lost 5 bases and the V segment lost 3 bases, leaving 7 bases of the junction unmatched. CDR1 is LNHNV and CDR2 is YYDKDF in the germline V gene (reference sequence). CDR3 length equals 16 residues. The CDR3 nucleotides are TGTGCCACCAGCAGGCGGCTAGCGGGGGGAGAAGATACGCAGTATTTT. Translation gives CATSRRLAGGEDTQYF.

This sequence joins TRBV5-5 and TRBJ1-5; 9 nucleotides agree with TRBD1. This CDR3 has 17 amino acids. The ends lost 0 bases at V and 5 bases at J; junction bases unmatched: 9. Per the germline V gene, CDR1 is SGHKS and CDR2 is YYEKEE (reference sequence). The CDR3 nucleotides are TGTGCCAGCAGCTTGGTTAGGACAGGGGCTCTCCATCAGCCCCAGCATTTT. It is translated as CASSLVRTGALHQPQHF.

In this sample, this clone turned up once. V is TRBV2 and J is TRBJ2-1; the match to TRBD1 covers 9 bases. The CDR3 contains 16 residues. CDR1 SNHLY and CDR2 FYNNEI come from the germline V gene. V shed 6 bases, J shed 4 bases, and the junction held 10 bases outside the gene matches. The CDR3 nucleotides read TGTGCCAGCAGGACCCCGACAGGGGGAGTTTACAATGAGCAGTTCTTC. This translates into CASRTPTGGVYNEQFF.

CDR3 in DNA: TGTGCCAGCCTTAGGGGGGACAGCTCCTACGAGCAGTACTTC. Translation: CASLRGDSSYEQYF. This sequence joins TRBV2 and TRBJ2-7, with D possibly matching TRBD1 (7 bases). Trimming took 8 bases from V and 0 from J, leaving 14 bases between them. The CDR3 is 14 residues long. The germline gives CDR1 SNHLY, CDR2 FYNNEI.

The chain couples TRBV9 to TRBJ2-2, with D unresolved. Germline V lookup: CDR1 SGDLS, CDR2 YYNGEE. V shed 3 bases and J shed 6 bases, with 6 bases lying between them. CDR3 length: 12 amino acids. CDR3 sequence reads: CASSGLPGELFF. As DNA, the CDR3 is TGTGCCAGCAGCGGACTCCCCGGGGAGCTGTTTTTT.

The V and J genes are TRBV19 and TRBJ1-1, with D possibly being TRBD1 (5 bases). CDR1 and CDR2 from the germline V gene are LNHDA and SQIVND (reference sequence). The germline V and J ends were trimmed by 4 bases and 7 bases, with 13 bases remaining between them. The CDR3 extends over 13 amino acids. The CDR3 sequence: CASSNRIDLEAFF. Here the CDR3 DNA reads TGTGCCAGTAGTAACAGGATCGACCTTGAAGCTTTCTTT.

The V gene is TRBV2, the J gene TRBJ1-5; D is perhaps TRBD1 (6 bases). The CDR3 sequence is 13 residues long. Germline V lookup: CDR1 SNHLY, CDR2 FYNNEI. The V end lost 10 bases, the J end lost 3 bases, and 13 bases lay between the germline ends. In nucleotides, the CDR3 is TGTGCCACATCGGACAGCCTCAATCAGCCCCAGCATTTT. Its protein is CATSDSLNQPQHF.

This clone was seen a handful of times. The V call is TRBV5-1, the J call TRBJ2-7, with 7 bases fitting TRBD1. With 4 bases clipped from V and 2 bases from J, the junction kept 6 bases outside the gene matches. The CDR3 runs 14 residues. Germline CDR1 is SGHRS and CDR2 is YFSETQ. As DNA, the CDR3 is TGCGCCAGCAGCACCCCGGGACAGACCTACGAGCAGTACTTC. Translated: CASSTPGQTYEQYF.

V is TRBV7-9 and J is TRBJ2-7, with a tentative D call TRBD2 (5 bases). Germline V gives CDR1 SEHNR, CDR2 FQNEAQ (reference sequence). V lost 10 bases to trimming and J lost 4 bases, with 23 bases between them. The CDR3 is made up of 15 amino acids. CDR3 protein: CANSLGLARGYEQYF. In DNA, the CDR3 is TGTGCCAACTCCTTAGGACTTGCCAGAGGGTACGAGCAGTACTTC.

J is TRBJ2-5 and V is TRBV5-5; D is possibly TRBD1 (6 bases). Germline V gene sequence: CDR1 SGHKS, CDR2 YYEKEE (reference sequence). CDR3 size: 15 residues. V was pared by 4 bases and J by 5 bases, with 18 bases between. CDR3 protein: CASSVTQGFGETQYF. CDR3 bases: TGTGCCAGCAGCGTGACACAGGGTTTCGGTGAGACCCAGTACTTC.

The chain links TRBV15 to TRBJ2-4; 8 nucleotides align to TRBD2. Trimming cost V 5 bases and J 8 bases; bases outside gene matches: 5. The CDR3 runs to 13 residues. Germline values: CDR1 LNHNV, CDR2 YYDKDF (reference sequence). Here the CDR3 DNA reads TGTGCCACCAGCGGAGCGGGAGAGGACATTCAGTACTTC. It yields the protein CATSGAGEDIQYF.

V and J are TRBV19 and TRBJ1-3; D is perhaps TRBD1 (6 bases). The CDR3 sequence is 13 residues long. Germline-derived CDR1 and CDR2 are LNHDA and SQIVND (reference sequence). The V and J ends lost 8 bases and 3 bases respectively, with 11 bases between them. The DNA of the CDR3 is TGTGCCAGTGGGGGCCTCAATGGAAACACCATATATTTT. This codes for CASGGLNGNTIYF.

CDR3: CASSYVRGSTDTQYF. CDR3 in DNA: TGTGCCAGCAGTTACGTCAGGGGTAGCACAGATACGCAGTATTTT. The J gene is TRBJ2-3, the V gene TRBV6-5; the D gene is possibly TRBD1 (6 bases). This CDR3 is 15 amino acids long. V lost 2 bases and J 0 bases, leaving 9 bases between the germline ends. CDR1 MNHEY and CDR2 SVGAGI come from the germline V gene.

This sequence joins TRBV6-1 and TRBJ2-7; 7 nucleotides agree with TRBD1. V shed 7 bases, J shed 3 bases, and the junction held 9 bases outside the gene matches. In germline, CDR1 is MNHNS, CDR2 SASEGT. The CDR3 runs 14 residues. CDR3 bases: TGTGCCAGCACCCTAGGGACAGTATTCTACGAGCAGTACTTC. It encodes CASTLGTVFYEQYF.

This chain links TRBV14 with TRBJ2-7; 8 bases map to TRBD1. Germline CDR1 SGHDN, CDR2 FVKESK. V lost 4 bases to trimming and J lost 3 bases; unmatched junction nucleotides: 5. This CDR3 has 14 residues. CDR3 sequence: CASSLGTGFYEQYF. In nucleotides, the CDR3 is TGTGCCAGCAGCCTCGGGACAGGTTTCTACGAGCAGTACTTC. The full variable domain, with the rest looked up from reference TRBV14 and TRBJ2-7, is EAGVTQFPSHSVIEKGQTVTLRCDPISGHDNLYWYRRVMGKEIKFLLHFVKESKQDESGMPNNRFLAERTGGTYSTLKVQPAELEDSGVYFCASSLGTGFYEQYFGPGTRLTVT.

The chain has TRBV27 and TRBJ2-2, with 10 bases fitting TRBD2. The CDR3 spans 16 residues. V dropped 4 bases and J dropped 0; count of bases not matched to a gene: 2. The germline V gene has CDR1 MNHEY and CDR2 SMNVEV (reference sequence). Written as DNA, the CDR3 is TGTGCCAGCAGTTCAACTAGCGGGGCGAACACCGGGGAGCTGTTTTTT. Translated, it gives CASSSTSGANTGELFF.